The 2 T cell receptor beta chains below come from one sample, sequenced in a study of T cells in Graves' hyperthyroidism and ophthalmopathy (dated by TCRdb to the late 2010s). The method was multiplex PCR. Instrument used: Illumina HiSeq 2000. The TCR beta CDR3 regions were amplified from the RNA transcripts. A first-round RT-PCR of the TCR CDR3 used the HTBI primer set with the Qiagen OneStep RT-PCR kit. TCRdb handled the public reads itself, with Q25 trimming in fastp and clone calling in MiXCR, and kept productive beta chains. Identical CDR3 proteins give one entry, which carries the most common genes and DNA. The sample table lists 660,000 or so distinct CDR3 sequences, about 45% of them with a count of one. Approximately 6.8% of the sample goes to the ten largest clones. The sample was peripheral blood or thyroid tissue (not recorded which). The source is an adult man with Graves' disease, either hyperthyroidism or ophthalmopathy (not recorded which).

On this clonotype itself: One junction end disagrees with the germline gene, perhaps due to a read error. The J gene is TRBJ2-5, the V gene TRBV2; 8 bases agree with TRBD2. Germline V CDR1 and CDR2: SNHLY, FYNNEI. This CDR3 is 16 amino acids long. The CDR3 bases are TGTGCCAGTATGACTAGCGTTGGCAGGTGGGAGGAGACCCAGTGCTTC. This translates into CASMTSVGRWEETQCF.

This clonotype has a count of ten or more. The V call is TRBV9, the J call TRBJ1-6; unclear D gene. This CDR3 spans 14 amino acids. Germline CDR1 SGDLS, CDR2 YYNGEE. Trimming removed 0 bases at V and 7 bases at J, with 8 bases between. The chain's CDR3 is CASSVATANSPLHF. The CDR3 bases are TGTGCCAGCAGCGTAGCTACAGCCAATTCACCCCTCCACTTT.